These T cell receptor beta chains were read from a single sample in a study of blood T cell repertoires in COVID-19. Only in-frame clones appear in the TCRdb table, and some are missing; sequencing was by immunoSEQ multiplex PCR. Among more than 250,000 clones listed, about 86% were seen once. Sequencing was done on a sample of peripheral blood. Every receptor here comes from a woman aged 45-65 years with acute or convalescent COVID-19. The CDR3 runs from the conserved cysteine through the conserved F or W.

TRBV30,TRBJ1-4,12,CAWTGLNEKLFF
TRBV7-6,TRBJ1-4,17,CASSPLQDRAFNEKLFF
TRBV25-1,TRBJ1-2,14,CASSRATGPYGYTF
TRBV2,TRBJ2-1,15,CASSELQGGYNEQFF
TRBV7-2,TRBJ2-3,16,CASRPTSGGGSDTQYF
TRBV6-2/TRBV6-3,TRBJ2-5,15,CASSYAGTNEETQYF
TRBV27,TRBJ1-5,14,CASSLSGGFQPQHF
TRBV5-6,TRBJ2-1,16,CASSLGPSFDYNEQFF
TRBV7-9,TRBJ1-1,13,CASSLDSNTEAFF
TRBV5-8,TRBJ2-5,15,CASSLDRTVQETQYF
TRBV7-2,TRBJ2-5,15,CASSLAGTPQETQYF
TRBV6-5,TRBJ2-7,12,CASSDGTYEQYF
TRBV6-6,TRBJ2-7,14,CASSYRGGRDEQYF
TRBV11-2,TRBJ1-1,13,CASSFQQGTEAFF
TRBV9,TRBJ2-5,14,CASSVGVDFETQYF
TRBV5-6,TRBJ2-1,13,CASGDTGNGEQFF
TRBV3-1/TRBV3-2,TRBJ2-5,13,CASSQFNQETQYF
TRBV25-1,TRBJ2-6,15,CASSAGGSGANVLTF
TRBV10-3,TRBJ1-1,14,CAISPGGWSTEAFF
TRBV7-3,TRBJ2-1,14,CASSSMTGPNEQFF
TRBV9,TRBJ1-1,14,CASSALFGSTEAFF
TRBV7-8,TRBJ1-5,14,CASSSQGGDQPQHF
TRBV12-5,TRBJ2-5,13,CASVRGSERPQYF
TRBV24-1,TRBJ1-2,14,CATSDPPGDYGYTF
TRBV30,TRBJ2-6,14,CAWNSGPGANVLTF
TRBV20-1,TRBJ1-2,13,CSASAGGSYGYTF
TRBV7-8,TRBJ1-5,14,CASSQGGQYQPQHF
TRBV7-8,TRBJ2-2,15,CASSLAQANTGELFF
TRBV10-3,TRBJ2-7,14,CAIRSDRGGNEQYF